The 8 T cell receptor beta chains reported below all come from one sample, sequenced in a study of identical twins' blood T cells. TCRdb passed the 5' RACE reads through MiXCR, listing each CDR3 protein once. Here the sample spans roughly 340,000 distinct CDR3 sequences, roughly 28% being singletons. The material sequenced was PBMCs. The receptors stem from a woman between 18 and 55 years old in good health.

This clonotype was observed a few times. The V and J genes are TRBV5-1 and TRBJ1-3, with D hard to call. V was clipped by 10 bases and J by 2 bases, with 13 bases between them. The CDR3 sequence is 13 residues long. CDR1 is SGHRS, CDR2 YFSETQ, per germline. CDR3 residues: CAGNNSTGNTIYF. The CDR3 DNA follows: TGCGCCGGCAATAACAGTACTGGAAACACCATATATTTT.

The sample holds many counts of this clonotype. This chain uses TRBV2 with TRBJ1-2, with TRBD1 matching over 7 bases. V shed 8 bases and J 6 bases; nucleotides not matched to a gene: 3. Germline loops: CDR1 SNHLY, CDR2 FYNNEI. CDR3 length: 11 amino acids. The CDR3 bases are TGTGCCAGCGGACAGGCTAATGGCTACACCTTC. This gives the protein CASGQANGYTF.

The chain employs TRBV12-3 or TRBV12-4 and TRBJ2-2; TRBD1 might be the D (6 bases). V was shortened by 5 bases and J by 11 bases, with 18 bases between the two germline ends. The CDR3 spans 14 residues. The CDR3 is CASSKDRLTTELFF. In DNA, the CDR3 is TGTGCCAGCAGTAAGGACAGACTCACCACTGAGCTGTTTTTT.

The J gene is TRBJ2-3, the V gene TRBV20-1; TRBD2 agrees at 14 bases. The CDR3 is made up of 16 amino acids. Germline trimming cut 1 base from V and 5 bases from J; bases unmatched to any gene: 5. From germline, CDR1 is DFQATT and CDR2 SNEGSKA (reference sequence). DNA of the CDR3: TGCAGTGCTAGAGGGGGACTAGCGGGAGTTGGAGATACGCAGTATTTT. This encodes CSARGGLAGVGDTQYF.

This clonotype was detected a few times. The chain has TRBV15 and TRBJ1-3; TRBD1 is a possible D gene (5 bases). The CDR3 covers 16 residues. V lost 5 bases and J lost 0, with 14 bases in between. Looked up from germline, CDR1 is LNHNV and CDR2 is YYDKDF (reference sequence). CDR3 residues: CATSGGGTISGNTIYF. Here the CDR3 DNA reads TGTGCCACCAGCGGCGGAGGGACGATCTCTGGAAACACCATATATTTT.

The genes are TRBV5-1 and TRBJ2-7, with D hard to call. There are 13 residues in the CDR3. V was clipped by 4 bases and J by 3 bases, with 11 bases between them. From germline, CDR1 is SGHRS and CDR2 YFSETQ. The CDR3 DNA reads TGCGCCAGCAGCGTGGCTAGAAGCTACGAGCAGTACTTC. It yields the protein CASSVARSYEQYF.

The chain is built from TRBV28 and TRBJ1-5; a possible D gene is TRBD1 (5 bases). This CDR3 is 16 amino acids long. Germline V gene sequence: CDR1 MDHEN, CDR2 SYDVKM. Trimming removed 4 bases from V and 3 bases from J, with 16 bases in between. CDR3 DNA: TGTGCCAGCAGTTCGGGGAGGGGTCGGATCAATCAGCCCCAGCATTTT. Its translation: CASSSGRGRINQPQHF.

The rearrangement uses TRBV20-1 and TRBJ1-2; tentative D call: TRBD1 (5 bases). CDR3 length equals 15 residues. The V gene lost 0 bases and the J gene lost 6 bases, with 17 bases spanning the gap. Germline values: CDR1 DFQATT, CDR2 SNEGSKA (reference sequence). The CDR3 nucleotides read TGCAGTGCTAGAGAAATTAGGGGCGCGGACCATGGCTACACCTTC. Translated, it gives CSAREIRGADHGYTF.